This T cell receptor beta chain is drawn from a study of blood T cell repertoires in COVID-19. Looking at the study overall: Specimens from acute and convalescent COVID-19 originated in the United States, Italy and Spain. PBMCs, B-cell-depleted T cells, or T cells were the source of the cDNA or gDNA that made up the material.

CDR3 length equals 13 residues. Trimming pared 4 bases from V and 3 bases from J, leaving 11 bases between. CDR1 is SGHDT, CDR2 YYEEEE, per germline. Libraries were prepared by immunoSEQ multiplex PCR; TCRdb keeps only in-frame clonotypes and omits some of them. Of about 300,000 clones in the sample, about nine tenths are singletons; the top ten hold 1.5% to 2%. This chain connects TRBV5-6 to TRBJ2-7; possible D gene TRBD2, 5 bases. Sequencing was carried out using PBMCs or T cells enriched from blood (not recorded which). This receptor was taken from a woman in her thirties or forties who had recovered from COVID-19. The CDR3 nucleotides read TGTGCCAGCAGCATTTGGACTGGCTACGAGCAGTACTTC. Amino acids: CASSIWTGYEQYF.